The entry below describes one T cell receptor beta chain. The entry originates in a study of blood T cell repertoires in COVID-19. Study as a whole: Sites across the United States, Italy and Spain contributed samples from acute and convalescent COVID-19.

Authors' methods: Amplifying reference gene primers gave estimates of nucleated cell counts. The protocol was immunoSEQ multiplex PCR, while the TCRdb copy is restricted to in-frame clones and leaves out a portion. Clonal size and the V and J genes are those of that table, whereas D and trimming came from the DNA. The sample has hundreds of thousands of clones, almost 85% seen once. CDR1 MNHEY and CDR2 SVGEGT come from the germline V gene. This CDR3 spans 16 amino acids. With V trimmed by 2 bases and J by 2 bases, 5 bases remained unmatched. The specimen was peripheral blood. This clonotype was sampled from a man aged 50-59 years with active or convalescent COVID-19. The chain carries TRBV6-2 or TRBV6-3 and TRBJ2-2; 7 bases are shared with TRBD1. In DNA form, the CDR3 reads TGTGCCAGCAGTTACCCGGACAGGCGCAACACCGGGGAGCTGTTTTTT. Residues: CASSYPDRRNTGELFF.